This record concerns one TCR beta chain sequence. Its antigen remains unknown. The sample originates from a study of cytomegalovirus exposure and HLA in healthy donors. Across the study: Prior work identified some 120 million unique TCR beta sequences in some 200 million T cells. Study findings and constraints: Only CMV serostatus was available as immune exposure information. Researchers left out some V segments, among them TRBV6-2 and TRBV6-3, as indistinguishable. A later analysis reportedly found fewer N-insertions in an Asian-associated ancestry cluster than the roughly 670-donor mean.

Trimming cost V 5 bases and J 3 bases, with 14 bases left between them. Germline CDR1 SGHAT, CDR2 FQNNGV. The CDR3 covers 16 residues. The PCR used 60 Vbeta and 13 Jbeta primers. Sequencing was performed with immunoSEQ multiplex PCR; in TCRdb, only in-frame clones are kept and a portion is missing. The sample shows under 150,000 clones, about two thirds of them seen only once. Material: PBMCs. The chain uses TRBV11-2 and TRBJ1-6; D gene uncertain. The TCR originated in a woman between 55 and 75 years old in good health and CMV-seropositive. The CDR3 sequence is CASSHTDKLYNSPLHF. As DNA, the CDR3 is TGTGCCAGCAGCCACACCGACAAACTCTATAATTCACCCCTCCACTTT.